The TCR beta chain under discussion was sequenced for a study of shared clonotypes between healthy human individuals (dated by TCRdb to 2018 to 2020). A note on the overall study: The cohort included a few men and two women between 18 and 49 years of age. Per donor, three plates each were used for CD4 naive and CD4 memory, two for CD8 naive, and one for CD8 memory. Between about 0.85 and 9.5 billion PBMCs per donor were obtained by leukapheresis. Libraries were prepared and TCR repertoires were sequenced by different laboratories using diverse techniques, in order to increase sequencing depth and limit assay-specific biases. Blood TCR repertoires of five healthy adults were deeply sequenced to estimate repertoire size and the extent of clonotype sharing between individuals. Broader findings and caveats from the paper: Naive subsets generally had larger estimated clonotype richness than memory subsets. Sampling was limited to blood, and TCR repertoires in tissue likely differ from TCR repertoires in blood. Even with the large sequencing depth, rarefaction of the sorted-subset datasets indicated that sequencing was incomplete. Sharing across a handful of donors was observed for about 5% of naive CD4, 3% to 3.5% of naive CD8, around 2.5% of memory CD4, and over 0.3% of memory CD8 clonotypes. Pairwise subsampling indicated that sequencing depth was expected to affect the degree of clonotype sharing among donors. Because the study included only a small number of donors, the genetic and exposure-history diversity represented was limited. Compared with non-shared clonotypes, the clonotypes found in all four sorted-subset donors had higher generation probabilities.

TCR CDR3 regions were amplified from genomic DNA by multiplex PCR using the deep immunoSEQ assay. For each cell subset, the extracted genomic DNA was distributed evenly across all wells of several immunoSEQ 96-well plates, and each plate served as one replicate. For sorted subsets, each replicate PCR was loaded with about 200 ng genomic DNA, equivalent to about 30,000 T cell genomes. Purified libraries were quantified with a Qubit 3.0 fluorometer, sized on a Bioanalyzer 2100, and re-quantified with the KAPA Library Quantification kit. Each immunoSEQ 96-well plate was sequenced on its own single-read 150-cycle Illumina NextSeq 550 flow cell. The paper's data handling went like this. Because the immunoSEQ output held only junctional sequences and lacked quality scores, the filtering could not match the filtering applied to full-length reads. To assign V/J genes and CDR3, sequences were annotated using PyIR, a Python wrapper for IgBLAST v1.9, with IMGT germline references. Reads with weak V/J assignments (E-value above 1e-6), missing CDR3, stop codons, out-of-frame junctions, or ambiguous translated residues were removed. V3J clonotypes were defined as sequences sharing an identical inferred V gene, J gene, and CDR3 amino acid sequence. To compute the percentage overlap between repertoires, the number of shared unique clonotypes was divided by the size of the smaller repertoire. Richness of each repertoire was evaluated using RTK rarefaction, the Chao1 estimator, and Recon v2.1 estimates of unobserved clonotypes. OLGA was used to compute generation probabilities for all TCRbeta clonotypes that the gDNA method yielded from a handful of donors. TCRdb stores this immuneACCESS table with in-frame sequences only. Part of the clones is absent; in the studies checked, under half of the shortfall reflects unresolved V genes, and no reason is known for the rest. The V and J calls and clone size come from that table; D and trimming were worked out from the DNA. This sample comprises about 2 million clones, 90% to 95% of them detected only once. The ten largest clones represent 0.13% of the sample.

The donors were healthy, HIV-negative adults with no recently reported acute infections or vaccinations. Every donor was a Caucasian adult residing in Nashville, Tennessee, USA. CD4+ T cells were enriched through magnetic negative selection, after which naive cells were positively selected on CD45RA and the remaining negative fraction served as the memory subset. After blood collection by leukapheresis, PBMCs were isolated using Ficoll-Histopaque density gradient centrifugation and then cryopreserved in the vapor phase of liquid nitrogen. Purity and quantity of every magnetically sorted T cell population were checked by analytical flow cytometry. From each sorted fraction, genomic DNA was isolated and quantified by UV absorbance on a Nanodrop 2000c. CDR1 and CDR2, looked up from the germline V gene, are SGHTA and FQGNSA. The CDR3 goes from the cysteine to the phenylalanine over 15 residues. CDR3 DNA only is kept here, 45 bases in frame from base 1. Trimming costs V 5 bases and J 1 base, and their ends lie 14 bases apart.

For this clone: What antigen it recognizes has not been identified. No quality values exist for individual bases; no much larger clone is one base distant.

The specimen was naive CD4+ T cells sorted from blood. In light of the paper, this sample's cell subset or site label describes: CD45RA+ positively selected. Recombination connected TRBV7-2 to TRBJ2-5; no D gene call is confident. This sequence was found in a man younger than 35 in good health. The DNA sequence is TGTGCCAGCAGCCCGTCTAGACTCGGCCAAGAGACCCAGTACTTC. This codes for CASSPSRLGQETQYF.